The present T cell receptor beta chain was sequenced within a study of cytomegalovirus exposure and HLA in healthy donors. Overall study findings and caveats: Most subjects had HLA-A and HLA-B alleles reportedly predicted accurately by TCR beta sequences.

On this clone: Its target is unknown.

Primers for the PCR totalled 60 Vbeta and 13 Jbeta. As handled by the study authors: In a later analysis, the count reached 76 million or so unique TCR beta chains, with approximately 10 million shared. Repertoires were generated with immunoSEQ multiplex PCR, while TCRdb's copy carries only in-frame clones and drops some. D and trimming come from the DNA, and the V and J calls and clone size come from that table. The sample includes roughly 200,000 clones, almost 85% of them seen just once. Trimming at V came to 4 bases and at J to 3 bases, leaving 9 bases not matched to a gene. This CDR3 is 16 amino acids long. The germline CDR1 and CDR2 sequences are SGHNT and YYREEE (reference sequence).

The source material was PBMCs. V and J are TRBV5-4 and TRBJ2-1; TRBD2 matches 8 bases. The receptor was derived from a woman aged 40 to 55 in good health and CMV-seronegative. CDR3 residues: CASSNSIGGGYNEQFF. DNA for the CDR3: TGTGCCAGCAGCAATAGCATCGGGGGGGGCTACAATGAGCAGTTCTTC.